These 2 T cell receptor beta chains were all obtained from the same sample, sequenced in a study of blood T cell repertoires in COVID-19. This table comes from immunoSEQ multiplex PCR, and its TCRdb copy is limited to in-frame clones, with some not included. This repertoire shows 200,000 or so clones, about 94% found once; its top ten account for around 0.84%. Source material: peripheral blood. The receptor source for this set is a man aged 55 to 69 with COVID-19, enrolled during active disease.

This chain joins TRBV5-1 and TRBJ1-5; 7 positions match TRBD1. The V gene's germline CDR1 is SGHRS and CDR2 YFSETQ. The CDR3 length is 14 residues. After removal of 0 bases from V and 7 bases from J, the junction contained 4 bases not matched to a gene. The CDR3 sequence: CASSLAGGGQPQHF. The CDR3 DNA reads TGCGCCAGCAGCTTGGCAGGGGGAGGACAGCCCCAGCATTTT.

Note on this clone: The sample contains more than one DNA sequence encoding this CDR3. This rearrangement joins TRBV12-3 or TRBV12-4 to TRBJ1-1; no definite D call. There are 12 residues in the CDR3. V was trimmed by 3 bases and J by 4 bases, leaving 6 bases between them. For the CDR3, the DNA is TGTGCCAGCAGTTTTCCGGGCACTGAAGCTTTCTTT. It is translated as CASSFPGTEAFF.